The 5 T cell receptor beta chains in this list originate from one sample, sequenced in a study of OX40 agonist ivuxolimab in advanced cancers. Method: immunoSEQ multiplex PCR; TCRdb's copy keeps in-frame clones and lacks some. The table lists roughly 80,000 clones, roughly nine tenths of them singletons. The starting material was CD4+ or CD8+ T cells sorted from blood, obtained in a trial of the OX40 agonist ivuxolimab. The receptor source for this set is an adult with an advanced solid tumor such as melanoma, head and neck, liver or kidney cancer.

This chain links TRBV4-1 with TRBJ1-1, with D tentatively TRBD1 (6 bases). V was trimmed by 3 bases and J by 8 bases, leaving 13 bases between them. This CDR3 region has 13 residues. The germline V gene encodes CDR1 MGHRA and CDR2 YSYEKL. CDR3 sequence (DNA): TGCGCCAGCAGCCACCTGGAGGGGGGGGAAGCTTTCTTT. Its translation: CASSHLEGGEAFF.

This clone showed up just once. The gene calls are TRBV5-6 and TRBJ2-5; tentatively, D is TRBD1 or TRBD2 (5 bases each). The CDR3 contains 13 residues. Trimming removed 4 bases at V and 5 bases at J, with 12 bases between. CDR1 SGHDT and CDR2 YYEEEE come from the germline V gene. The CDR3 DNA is TGTGCCAGCAGCCAGGGACGTCAGGAGACCCAGTACTTC. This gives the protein CASSQGRQETQYF.

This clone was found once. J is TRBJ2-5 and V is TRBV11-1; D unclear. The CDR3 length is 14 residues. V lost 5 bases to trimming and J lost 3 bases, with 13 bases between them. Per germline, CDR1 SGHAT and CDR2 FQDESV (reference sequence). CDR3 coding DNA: TGTGCCAGCAGCGCCGCGGCCGTAAAAGAGACCCAGTACTTC. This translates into CASSAAAVKETQYF.

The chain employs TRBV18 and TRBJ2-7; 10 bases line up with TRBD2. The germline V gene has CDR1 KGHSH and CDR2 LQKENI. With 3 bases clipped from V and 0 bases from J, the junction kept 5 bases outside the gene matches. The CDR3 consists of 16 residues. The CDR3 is CASSPASGGSSYEQYF. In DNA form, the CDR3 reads TGTGCCAGCTCACCGGCTAGCGGGGGTAGCTCCTACGAGCAGTACTTC.

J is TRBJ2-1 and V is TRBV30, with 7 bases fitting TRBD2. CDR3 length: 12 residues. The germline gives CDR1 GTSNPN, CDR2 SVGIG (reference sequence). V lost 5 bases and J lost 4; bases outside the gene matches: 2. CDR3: CAWAREYNEQFF. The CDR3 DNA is TGTGCCTGGGCGCGGGAGTACAATGAGCAGTTCTTC.